This entry lists 23 T cell receptor beta chains sequenced from one sample in a study of cytotoxic CD8 clonotypes in ibrutinib-treated CLL. Only in-frame clones appear in the TCRdb table, and some are missing; sequencing was by immunoSEQ multiplex PCR. Found here are 140,000 or so clones, 79% of them singletons; the top ten hold around 13%. The source material was PBMCs, sampled after 12 months of ibrutinib treatment. The receptors derive from a human donor with chronic lymphocytic leukemia.

The chain links TRBV10-3 to TRBJ1-1, with 9 bases aligning to TRBD1. The germline gives CDR1 ENHRY, CDR2 SYGVKD. The V and J ends lost 11 bases and 4 bases, in that order; junction bases with no gene match: 8. The CDR3 runs to 13 residues. The CDR3 sequence is CAVGTGRSTEAFF. In DNA form, the CDR3 reads TGTGCCGTCGGGACAGGGCGTAGCACTGAAGCTTTCTTT.

V usage is TRBV7-6 and J usage is TRBJ2-7, with D unresolved. Germline V gene sequence: CDR1 SGHVS, CDR2 FNYEAQ. With 4 bases removed from V and 6 bases from J, the gap between germline ends came to 10 bases. This CDR3 contains 12 residues. The CDR3 reads CASSSSRIEQYF. The CDR3, as DNA: TGTGCCAGCAGCTCCTCCAGAATCGAGCAGTACTTC. Full variable domain (outside the CDR3, taken from reference TRBV7-6 and TRBJ2-7): GAGVSQSPRYKVTKRGQDVALRCDPISGHVSLYWYRQALGQGPEFLTYFNYEAQQDKSGLPNDRFSAERPEGSISTLTIQRTEQRDSAMYRCASSSSRIEQYFGPGTRLTVT.

The chain has TRBV30 and TRBJ2-3; possible D gene TRBD2, 7 bases. Trimming cost V 3 bases and J 0 bases, with 13 bases left between them. The length of the CDR3 is 15 residues. Germline V gene lookup returns CDR1 GTSNPN and CDR2 SVGIG (reference sequence). CDR3 bases: TGTGCCTGGAGCGGGGGGCTTTCTAGCACAGATACGCAGTATTTT. Its protein product is CAWSGGLSSTDTQYF.

This chain uses TRBV6-6 with TRBJ1-3; D uncertain. CDR3 length equals 14 residues. Trimming pared 3 bases from V and 4 bases from J, leaving 10 bases between. Germline-derived CDR1 and CDR2 are MNHNY and SVGAGI (reference sequence). The CDR3 spells CASSYGFVGNTIYF. The CDR3 DNA reads TGTGCCAGCAGTTATGGTTTCGTCGGAAACACCATATATTTT.

The rearrangement links TRBV19 to TRBJ2-3; tentatively, D is TRBD1 (6 bases). Looked up from germline, CDR1 is LNHDA and CDR2 is SQIVND (reference sequence). The V end was cut by 5 bases, the J end by 1 base, with 16 bases between. CDR3 size: 16 residues. Here the CDR3 DNA reads TGTGCCAGTAGTGCGTTACCGGGACAAGGCACAGATACGCAGTATTTT. Its translation is CASSALPGQGTDTQYF.

The chain couples TRBV28 to TRBJ1-5; D is ambiguous. The germline V gene has CDR1 MDHEN and CDR2 SYDVKM. The CDR3 consists of 17 residues. The germline V and J ends were trimmed by 6 bases and 0 bases, with 18 bases remaining between them. CDR3 nucleotides: TGTGCCAGCAGCTTCACGCGGGTCTATTATAGCAATCAGCCCCAGCATTTT. Its protein product is CASSFTRVYYSNQPQHF.

This clone has only one observation. The genes are TRBV29-1 and TRBJ2-3; 14 bases agree with TRBD2. Germline loops: CDR1 SQVTM, CDR2 ANQGSEA. V was clipped by 6 bases and J by 1 base; unmatched bases: 21. The CDR3 spans 21 residues. The CDR3, as DNA: TGCAGCGTCCCCACCTTTCCGACTAGCGGGAGGGCCAGTTTGGGCACAGATACGCAGTATTTT. Protein sequence: CSVPTFPTSGRASLGTDTQYF.

The rearrangement joins TRBV4-3 to TRBJ2-3; 9 bases fit TRBD2. The ends lost 0 bases at V and 7 bases at J; junction bases unmatched: 8. This CDR3 has 16 amino acids. Germline CDR1 and CDR2: LGHNA and YSLEER. CDR3 in amino acids: CASSQDRQLAGHTQYF. In DNA, the CDR3 is TGCGCCAGCAGCCAAGATCGCCAGCTAGCGGGGCATACGCAGTATTTT.

The gene calls are TRBV6-6 and TRBJ2-2; no reliable D call. Looked up from germline, CDR1 is MNHNY and CDR2 is SVGAGI (reference sequence). CDR3 length equals 13 residues. The V and J ends lost 5 bases and 5 bases respectively, with 9 bases between them. CDR3 protein: CASSPMGTGELFF. The CDR3 nucleotides are TGTGCCAGCAGTCCGATGGGAACCGGGGAGCTGTTTTTT.

The chain is built from TRBV7-8 and TRBJ2-7; perhaps TRBD1 as D (7 bases). Trimming removed 5 bases from V and 3 bases from J, with 20 bases in between. This CDR3 comprises 16 residues. Germline CDR1 is SGHVS and CDR2 is FQNEAQ. The DNA for the CDR3 is TGTGCCAGCAGCCTAAGAGACAGGGAGGTGGACTACGAGCAGTACTTC. Translating it yields CASSLRDREVDYEQYF.

This chain joins TRBV21-1 and TRBJ2-3. TRBV21-1 is marked as a pseudogene. This CDR3 comprises 17 residues. Here the CDR3 reads CASSARQERETTDTQYF. DNA for the CDR3: TGTGCCAGCAGCGCTCGGCAGGAGCGAGAGACCACAGATACGCAGTATTTT.

The count of this clone is one. This chain joins TRBV11-2 and TRBJ2-1; 10 nucleotides match TRBD2. Germline CDR1 SGHAT, CDR2 FQNNGV. This CDR3 has 16 amino acids. The V and J ends lost 5 bases and 3 bases, in that order; junction bases with no gene match: 7. The CDR3 DNA is TGTGCCAGCAGCCCTAAAGGGACTAGCGTCTACAATGAGCAGTTCTTC. Its translation: CASSPKGTSVYNEQFF.

This clone was counted a few times. The rearrangement links TRBV27 to TRBJ2-7; 7 positions agree with TRBD1. Looked up from germline, CDR1 is MNHEY and CDR2 is SMNVEV (reference sequence). V shed 5 bases, J shed 3 bases, and the junction held 4 bases outside the gene matches. The CDR3 sequence is 13 residues long. The CDR3 loop reads CASSRGGIYEQYF. The CDR3 nucleotides read TGTGCCAGCAGTAGAGGGGGCATCTACGAGCAGTACTTC.

The chain has TRBV5-6 and TRBJ2-5; either TRBD1 or TRBD2 may fit D (5 bases each). The length of the CDR3 is 15 residues. The germline V gene encodes CDR1 SGHDT and CDR2 YYEEEE. Trimming pared 2 bases from V and 5 bases from J, leaving 16 bases between. CDR3 bases: TGTGCCAGCAGCTTCGGGACGGCGGTTGGGGAGACCCAGTACTTC. It yields the protein CASSFGTAVGETQYF.

V usage is TRBV5-8 and J usage is TRBJ2-1, with D hard to call. Trimming pared 0 bases from V and 3 bases from J, leaving 10 bases between. Looked up from germline, CDR1 is SGHTS and CDR2 is YDEGEE. The length of the CDR3 is 15 residues. DNA for the CDR3: TGTGCCAGCAGCTTGGGCGTATACGTCTACAATGAGCAGTTCTTC. Its protein product is CASSLGVYVYNEQFF.

The chain couples TRBV19 to TRBJ1-5; maybe TRBD1 (6 bases). This CDR3 is 18 amino acids long. The germline V gene encodes CDR1 LNHDA and CDR2 SQIVND (reference sequence). V dropped 5 bases and J dropped 4 bases, with 24 bases sitting between them. The DNA of the CDR3 is TGTGCCAGTAGTCATATGGGGGCTCACCGCCAAGGGAATCAGCCCCAGCATTTT. Translation gives CASSHMGAHRQGNQPQHF.

The gene calls are TRBV18 and TRBJ1-2; 8 bases line up with TRBD1. Germline V lookup: CDR1 KGHSH, CDR2 LQKENI. J was trimmed by 0 bases and V by 3 bases; bases with no gene match: 12. CDR3 length: 18 amino acids. DNA for the CDR3: TGTGCCAGCTCACCTCTCGGACAGGGAATCAAAGCTAACTATGGCTACACCTTC. Translation gives CASSPLGQGIKANYGYTF.

Relative to its sample, this clone is medium-sized (0.01 to 0.1%). The rearrangement uses TRBV11-2 and TRBJ2-1, with D unclear. Between the trimmed V and J ends, which lost 0 bases and 9 bases, there was a span of 9 bases. CDR3 length: 13 residues. Germline CDR1 SGHAT, CDR2 FQNNGV. In DNA form, the CDR3 reads TGTGCCAGCAGCTTAGATCTGATAGGTGAGCAGTTCTTC. Its protein is CASSLDLIGEQFF.

The rearrangement joins TRBV6-5 to TRBJ2-3, with TRBD2 as a possible D gene (5 bases). The germline V gene encodes CDR1 MNHEY and CDR2 SVGAGI. This CDR3 has 14 amino acids. Trimming took off 6 bases at V and 3 bases at J, with 13 bases between the two ends. The DNA of the CDR3 is TGTGCCAGCAGGAGGGTAGGTGAGACAGATACGCAGTATTTT. Protein sequence: CASRRVGETDTQYF.

The V gene is TRBV25-1, the J gene TRBJ1-4, with a tentative D call TRBD1 (6 bases). Per germline, CDR1 MGHDK and CDR2 SYGVNS. CDR3 length equals 14 residues. The V end was cut by 6 bases, the J end by 4 bases, with 12 bases between. This CDR3 is CASRPGHVNEKLFF. The CDR3 nucleotides read TGTGCCAGCAGACCGGGACATGTTAATGAAAAACTGTTTTTT.

The chain links TRBV2 to TRBJ2-2; D perhaps matches TRBD2 (6 bases). Trimming shortened V by 4 bases and J by 5 bases, and 17 bases separated the two germline ends. Germline V gene lookup returns CDR1 SNHLY and CDR2 FYNNEI. The CDR3 length is 16 residues. CDR3 nucleotide sequence: TGTGCCAGCAGTGGCCCGGCCGGGAGTCGTACCGGGGAGCTGTTTTTT. It is translated as CASSGPAGSRTGELFF.

V and J are TRBV28 and TRBJ2-1; unclear D gene. With 5 bases removed from V and 3 bases from J, the gap between germline ends came to 17 bases. Germline CDR1 reads MDHEN; CDR2 reads SYDVKM. This CDR3 contains 16 residues. The CDR3 sequence is CASSHITDPNYNEQFF. CDR3 nucleotides: TGTGCCAGCAGTCACATCACGGACCCGAACTACAATGAGCAGTTCTTC.

The genes are TRBV4-1 and TRBJ2-7, with D hard to call. Trimming left V 0 bases short and J 5 bases short, with 14 bases between. The CDR3 covers 15 residues. CDR1 is MGHRA and CDR2 is YSYEKL in the germline V gene. This CDR3 reads CASSQEWGISDEQYF. DNA of the CDR3: TGCGCCAGCAGCCAAGAGTGGGGAATTAGTGACGAGCAGTACTTC.